The 17 T cell receptor beta chains below all came from one sample that was sequenced in a study of beta chain features in type 1 diabetes. Study observations and caveats: TCRB CDR3s from Type 1 diabetes patients were moderately but significantly shorter in all four CD4+ subsets.

The antigens for these receptors are not known. The authors reverse transcribed all of the isolated RNA, so sequencing captured expressed TCRB transcripts. Sequencing used immunoSEQ multiplex PCR; TCRdb keeps in-frame clones, though not all of them. The sample includes about 660,000 clones, about an eighth seen only once; the top ten take around 0.04%. The sample taken for sequencing was naive CD4+ T cells from blood. These receptors were collected from a man between 18 and 35 years old with type 1 diabetes.

There are a few counts of this clone. The V and J genes are TRBV5-1 and TRBJ2-1; no definite D call. V dropped 0 bases and J dropped 3 bases, with 4 bases sitting between them. CDR3 length: 13 residues. From germline, CDR1 is SGHRS and CDR2 YFSETQ. CDR3 sequence (DNA): TGCGCCAGCAGCTTGGAGCACTACAATGAGCAGTTCTTC. Its protein product is CASSLEHYNEQFF.

The V gene is TRBV9, the J gene TRBJ1-3; D gene uncertain. The CDR3 extends over 14 amino acids. V lost 4 bases, J lost 4 bases, and 12 bases lay in between. Germline CDR1 is SGDLS and CDR2 is YYNGEE. For the CDR3, the DNA is TGTGCCAGCAGCCCACTGGGTTCCGGAAACACCATATATTTT. It codes for CASSPLGSGNTIYF. The complete variable domain, with remaining parts taken from reference TRBV9 and TRBJ1-3, reads DSGVTQTPKHLITATGQRVTLRCSPRSGDLSVYWYQQSLDQGLQFLIQYYNGEERAKGNILERFSAQQFPDLHSELNLSSLELGDSALYFCASSPLGSGNTIYFGEGSWLTVV.

V gene TRBV23-1 combines with J gene TRBJ1-3, with D possibly being TRBD1 (5 bases). TRBV23-1 is classed as an ORF, of uncertain function. V was trimmed by 2 bases and J by 0 bases, leaving 11 bases between them. The CDR3 length is 16 residues. The CDR3 DNA reads as TGCGCCAGCAGTCAACCCTTGGGGGGCTCTGGAAACACCATATATTTT. Amino acids: CASSQPLGGSGNTIYF.

The genes are TRBV7-8 and TRBJ2-5, with D possibly TRBD1 on 6 matching bases. The V gene lost 3 bases and the J gene lost 3 bases, with 11 bases spanning the gap. CDR3 size: 14 residues. In germline, CDR1 is SGHVS, CDR2 FQNEAQ. DNA of the CDR3: TGTGCCAGCAGCTTGAACAGGGAAAAAGAGACCCAGTACTTC. This codes for CASSLNREKETQYF.

The CDR3 DNA is TGTGCCAGCAGCTTAGTCAGGGGGCGGCAAGAGACCCAGTACTTC. The encoded protein is CASSLVRGRQETQYF. The genes are TRBV7-2 and TRBJ2-5; 8 bases are a match to TRBD1. The CDR3 contains 15 residues. CDR1 SGHTA and CDR2 FQGNSA come from the germline V gene. V was clipped by 1 base and J by 2 bases; unmatched bases: 3. The whole variable domain, remainder taken from reference TRBV7-2 and TRBJ2-5, is GAGVSQSPSNKVTEKGKDVELRCDPISGHTALYWYRQSLGQGLEFLIYFQGNSAPDKSGLPSDRFSAERTGGSVSTLTIQRTQQEDSAVYLCASSLVRGRQETQYFGPGTRLLVL.

The chain employs TRBV9 and TRBJ1-1, with D tentatively TRBD1 (5 bases). From germline, CDR1 is SGDLS and CDR2 YYNGEE. V lost 4 bases and J 2 bases, leaving 15 bases between the germline ends. The CDR3 is 15 residues long. This CDR3 reads CASSSRIGTNTEAFF. For the CDR3, the DNA is TGTGCCAGCAGCTCCCGAATAGGGACCAACACTGAAGCTTTCTTT.

This clone has only a few counts. This rearrangement joins TRBV19 to TRBJ1-5; 11 nucleotides agree with TRBD1. CDR1 LNHDA and CDR2 SQIVND come from the germline V gene (reference sequence). This CDR3 has 15 residues. V dropped 8 bases and J dropped 6; count of bases not matched to a gene: 9. The CDR3 reads CASGLRTGGLQPQHF. The CDR3 region has the DNA TGTGCCAGTGGTCTACGGACAGGGGGCCTTCAGCCCCAGCATTTT.

V and J are TRBV7-2 and TRBJ1-2, with D possibly being TRBD1 (6 bases). Germline V gene lookup returns CDR1 SGHTA and CDR2 FQGNSA. V was trimmed by 5 bases and J by 3 bases, leaving 16 bases between them. The length of the CDR3 is 15 residues. For the CDR3, the DNA is TGTGCCAGCAGCGTACAGGGCCGCCGGGACTATGGCTACACCTTC. Its translation: CASSVQGRRDYGYTF.

The J gene is TRBJ2-7, the V gene TRBV30, with 7 bases lining up with TRBD1. This CDR3 is built from 15 residues. Germline CDR1 reads GTSNPN; CDR2 reads SVGIG (reference sequence). J gave up 0 bases and V 3 bases, and 8 bases lay outside the gene matches. The CDR3 coding sequence is TGTGCCTGGAGATATACAGGGGAAGTCTCCTACGAGCAGTACTTC. Translation gives CAWRYTGEVSYEQYF.

The genes are TRBV7-8 and TRBJ2-1; no reliable D call. This CDR3 spans 15 amino acids. CDR1 and CDR2 (germline): SGHVS, FQNEAQ. Trimming removed 2 bases from V and 0 bases from J, with 8 bases in between. The CDR3 sequence: CASSLLGISYNEQFF. In DNA form, the CDR3 reads TGTGCCAGCAGCTTATTGGGGATCTCCTACAATGAGCAGTTCTTC.

This clone has more than one count but fewer than ten. The CDR3 is CASSLSGTGYRFVGETQYF. CDR3 bases: TGCGCCAGCAGCTTATCCGGGACAGGTTACCGGTTCGTGGGGGAGACCCAGTACTTC. The V and J genes are TRBV5-1 and TRBJ2-5; 8 bases fit TRBD1. V shed 2 bases, J shed 5 bases, and the junction held 20 bases outside the gene matches. This CDR3 comprises 19 residues. Germline lookup yields CDR1 SGHRS and CDR2 YFSETQ.

This clone has only a few counts. J is TRBJ1-6 and V is TRBV28; TRBD1 might be the D (5 bases). V was cut by 6 bases and J by 7 bases, with 10 bases left in between. The germline CDR1 and CDR2 sequences are MDHEN and SYDVKM. This CDR3 contains 13 residues. This CDR3 is CASRPGPNSPLHF. CDR3 bases: TGTGCCAGCAGGCCGGGACCGAATTCACCCCTCCACTTT. The full variable domain, rest sourced from reference TRBV28 and TRBJ1-6, is DVKVTQSSRYLVKRTGEKVFLECVQDMDHENMFWYRQDPGLGLRLIYFSYDVKMKEKGDIPEGYSVSREKKERFSLILESASTNQTSMYLCASRPGPNSPLHFGNGTRLTVT.

The chain couples TRBV6-5 to TRBJ2-1; 8 bases map to TRBD2. CDR3 length equals 15 residues. Germline trimming cut 6 bases from V and 14 bases from J; bases unmatched to any gene: 18. Germline V gene lookup returns CDR1 MNHEY and CDR2 SVGAGI. In nucleotides, the CDR3 is TGTGCCAGCAGCCCGGGGCTAGCGGGCCAGACGAACAAGTTCTTC. It translates to CASSPGLAGQTNKFF.

The sample holds a few counts of this clone. This chain uses TRBV9 with TRBJ2-7; D might be TRBD1 (6 bases). CDR1 is SGDLS, CDR2 YYNGEE, per germline. V gave up 0 bases and J gave up 2 bases, with 12 bases separating them. CDR3 size: 15 residues. CDR3 DNA sequence: TGTGCCAGCAGCGTAGCTACGACAGGTCCCTACGAGCAGTACTTC. It is translated as CASSVATTGPYEQYF.

The sample holds a few counts of this clone. The chain joins TRBV7-2 to TRBJ1-5; tentative D call: TRBD1 (6 bases). Trimming shortened V by 5 bases and J by 2 bases, and 16 bases separated the two germline ends. CDR1 is SGHTA and CDR2 is FQGNSA in the germline V gene. The CDR3 runs to 16 residues. CDR3 residues: CASSAGTGMGNQPQHF. CDR3 DNA: TGTGCCAGCAGCGCTGGAACAGGGATGGGCAATCAGCCCCAGCATTTT.

This clone occurred a few times. This chain joins TRBV30 and TRBJ2-3; D uncertain. The CDR3 runs to 11 residues. The V end was cut by 2 bases, the J end by 9 bases, with 9 bases between. Germline CDR1 and CDR2: GTSNPN and SVGIG (reference sequence). The CDR3 sequence: CAWSPSQTQYF. In nucleotides, the CDR3 is TGTGCCTGGAGTCCAAGCCAGACGCAGTATTTT.

The rearrangement links TRBV6-1 to TRBJ2-6; D ambiguous. Deletions cut 7 bases from V and 0 bases from J, with 7 bases between. This CDR3 contains 14 residues. The germline gives CDR1 MNHNS, CDR2 SASEGT. The CDR3 loop is CASMELSGANVLTF. The DNA for the CDR3 is TGTGCCAGCATGGAACTCTCTGGGGCCAACGTCCTGACTTTC.